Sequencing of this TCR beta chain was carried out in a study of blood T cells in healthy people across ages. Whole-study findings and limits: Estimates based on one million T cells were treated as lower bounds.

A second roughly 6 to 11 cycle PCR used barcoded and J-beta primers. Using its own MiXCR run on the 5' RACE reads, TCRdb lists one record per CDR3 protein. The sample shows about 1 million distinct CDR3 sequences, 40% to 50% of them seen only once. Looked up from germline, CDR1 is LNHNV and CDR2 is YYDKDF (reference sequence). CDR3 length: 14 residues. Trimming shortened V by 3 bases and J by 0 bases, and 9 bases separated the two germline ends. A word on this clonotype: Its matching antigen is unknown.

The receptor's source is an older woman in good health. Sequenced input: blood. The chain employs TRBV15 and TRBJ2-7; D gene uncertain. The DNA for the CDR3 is TGTGCCACCAGCAGTCAGGAGAGCTCCTACGAGCAGTACTTC. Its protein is CATSSQESSYEQYF.